These T cell receptor beta chains were read from a single sample in a study of read filtering for tumor transcriptome and immune sequencing. TCRdb analysed the reads with MiXCR anew, one entry per CDR3 protein. The table shows tens of thousands of distinct CDR3 sequences, with around a fifth occurring only once. Input material: a population of CD138-negative cells sorted from bone marrow. These receptors all come from a donor aged 40 or older with multiple myeloma. The CDR3 runs from the conserved cysteine through the conserved F or W. A D gene is named only where the DNA matches it firmly. The size of a clone is reported for some rows only, either as once, few or many, or as a class for expanded clones.

clone size,D gene,J gene,V gene,CDR3 protein,CDR3 DNA
many,.,TRBJ1-5,TRBV5-1,CASSLVPGGNQPQHF,TGCGCCAGCAGCTTGGTCCCAGGGGGCAATCAGCCCCAGCATTTT
many,.,TRBJ2-3,TRBV28,CASSWITPPRDTQYF,TGTGCCAGCAGCTGGATCACCCCCCCACGGGATACGCAGTATTTT
many,TRBD2,TRBJ2-1,TRBV10-3,CAVAPGLAVNEQFF,TGTGCCGTCGCGCCGGGACTAGCCGTGAATGAGCAGTTCTTC
many,.,TRBJ2-7,TRBV5-1,CASSLERGTYEQYF,TGCGCCAGCAGCTTGGAACGGGGAACCTACGAGCAGTACTTC
.,TRBD1,TRBJ1-1,TRBV7-3,CASSPDREVSNTEAFF,TGTGCCAGCAGCCCAGACAGGGAAGTGTCCAACACTGAAGCTTTCTTT
.,TRBD1,TRBJ1-2,TRBV7-9,CASRASGQKNYGYTF,TGTGCCAGCAGAGCATCGGGACAGAAGAACTATGGCTACACCTTC
many,TRBD2,TRBJ2-5,TRBV7-2,CASSLTSGLSETQYF,TGTGCCAGCAGCTTGACTAGCGGGTTGTCAGAGACCCAGTACTTC
.,.,TRBJ2-2,TRBV5-1,CASSFFPPGQNTGELFF,TGCGCCAGCAGCTTTTTCCCCCCAGGGCAGAACACCGGGGAGCTGTTTTTT
many,TRBD2,TRBJ2-1,TRBV28,CASTGGTIYNEQLF,TGTGCCAGCACCGGGGGGACGATCTACAATGAGCAGCTCTTC
.,TRBD1,TRBJ1-2,TRBV10-3,CAISSPPGGQIYGYTF,TGTGCCATCAGTTCCCCGCCAGGGGGGCAGATCTATGGCTACACCTTC
few,TRBD1,TRBJ1-2,TRBV4-1,CASSQVPGQGVFGYTF,TGCGCCAGCAGCCAAGTTCCGGGACAGGGTGTGTTCGGCTACACCTTC
many,.,TRBJ1-1,TRBV12-3/TRBV12-4,CASRSDRSNTEAFF,TGTGCCAGCAGATCCGACAGATCGAACACTGAAGCTTTCTTT
many,.,TRBJ2-7,TRBV28,CASTYSRGYEQYF,TGTGCCAGCACCTACTCCCGCGGCTACGAGCAGTACTTC
many,TRBD2,TRBJ2-5,TRBV29-1,CSVRSGGYQETQYF,TGCAGCGTTCGTAGCGGGGGGTACCAAGAGACCCAGTACTTC
many,TRBD1,TRBJ1-1,TRBV7-9,CASSFPGQTEAFF,TGTGCCAGCAGCTTTCCGGGACAGACCGAAGCTTTCTTT
many,.,TRBJ2-6,TRBV5-4,CASSSDGMGANVLTF,TGTGCCAGCAGCTCGGACGGGATGGGGGCCAACGTCCTGACTTTC
.,.,TRBJ1-2,TRBV6-5,CASSYGSFYGYTF,TGTGCCAGCAGTTACGGCAGCTTCTATGGCTACACCTTC
many,.,TRBJ1-1,TRBV27,CASIRGGTEAFF,TGTGCCAGCATAAGAGGGGGGACTGAAGCTTTCTTT
many,.,TRBJ2-1,TRBV5-1,CASSLEPNNEQFF,TGCGCCAGCAGCTTGGAACCAAACAATGAGCAGTTCTTC
.,.,TRBJ2-7,TRBV7-9,CASSLGYRYERYF,TGTGCCAGCAGCCTGGGATACCGATACGAGCGGTACTTC
many,TRBD2,TRBJ2-5,TRBV6-2/TRBV6-3,CASSYPASGVPQETQYF,TGTGCCAGCAGTTATCCCGCTAGCGGGGTGCCCCAAGAGACCCAGTACTTC
.,.,TRBJ2-5,TRBV6-2/TRBV6-3,CASSSAGAAQGTQYF,TGTGCCAGCAGTTCGGCCGGGGCCGCACAAGGGACCCAGTACTTC
many,.,TRBJ2-1,TRBV19,CASSTVSDLGATYNEQFF,TGTGCCAGTAGTACGGTTTCGGACCTCGGGGCCACTTACAATGAGCAGTTCTTC
many,TRBD1,TRBJ2-3,TRBV5-1,CASSARDRGADTQYF,TGCGCCAGCAGCGCCCGGGACAGGGGAGCAGATACGCAGTATTTT
many,.,TRBJ1-5,TRBV12-3/TRBV12-4,CASSLGGRDQPQHF,TGTGCCAGCAGTTTAGGGGGGAGGGATCAGCCCCAGCATTTT
.,TRBD2,TRBJ2-7,TRBV6-5,CASSPGGSFYEQYF,TGTGCCAGCAGTCCGGGAGGCAGCTTCTACGAGCAGTACTTC
many,.,TRBJ2-2,TRBV29-1,CSVSGTTNTGELFF,TGCAGCGTCTCCGGGACGACGAACACCGGGGAGCTGTTTTTT
.,TRBD1,TRBJ1-6,TRBV5-1,CASSLVGRQGWSSPLHF,TGCGCCAGCAGCTTGGTCGGAAGACAGGGGTGGAGTTCACCCCTCCACTTT
many,TRBD1,TRBJ1-1,TRBV7-2,CASSHRGEAFF,TGTGCCAGCAGCCACAGGGGTGAAGCTTTCTTT
few,.,TRBJ2-1,TRBV6-2/TRBV6-3,CASGPGGLEQFF,TGTGCCAGCGGGCCTGGGGGGCTTGAGCAGTTCTTC
many,TRBD1,TRBJ2-1,TRBV5-1,CASSLNPTGVGGNEKFF,TGCGCCAGCAGCTTGAATCCGACAGGGGTAGGTGGTAATGAGAAGTTCTTC
.,.,TRBJ2-7,TRBV28,CASTLVGGQGGEQYF,TGTGCCAGCACCCTCGTGGGGGGGCAGGGAGGAGAGCAGTACTTC
few,TRBD2,TRBJ2-3,TRBV24-1,CATSDLRGGDADTQYF,TGTGCCACCAGTGATTTGCGGGGGGGAGATGCAGATACGCAGTATTTT
many,.,TRBJ1-4,TRBV7-2,CASSLAPGQKLFF,TGTGCCAGCAGCTTAGCGCCGGGACAAAAACTGTTTTTT
few,TRBD1,TRBJ1-4,TRBV5-1,CASSFSRTGTGDEKLFF,TGCGCCAGCAGCTTTAGCAGAACCGGGACAGGGGACGAAAAACTGTTTTTT
.,.,TRBJ2-4,TRBV5-1,CASSLAGTNIQYF,TGCGCCAGCAGCTTGGCCGGTACAAACATTCAGTACTTC
few,.,TRBJ2-3,TRBV20-1,CSASLPGVDTQYF,TGCAGTGCTTCCCTCCCAGGGGTAGATACGCAGTATTTT
many,.,TRBJ2-3,TRBV20-1,CSAASIRAGDTQYF,TGCAGTGCTGCATCCATCCGGGCCGGTGATACGCAGTATTTT
.,.,TRBJ2-5,TRBV25-1,CATAHGGRETQYF,TGTGCCACCGCGCATGGGGGAAGGGAGACCCAGTACTTC
few,TRBD2,TRBJ2-1,TRBV29-1,CSVAVGGSGGYNEQFF,TGCAGCGTTGCCGTGGGGGGGAGCGGGGGTTACAATGAGCAGTTCTTC
many,.,TRBJ1-1,TRBV7-8,CASSLVSGANTEAFF,TGTGCCAGCAGCTTAGTTTCAGGAGCAAACACTGAAGCTTTCTTT
many,.,TRBJ1-5,TRBV2,CASSPGGQPQHF,TGTGCCAGCAGTCCGGGTGGTCAGCCCCAGCATTTT
few,TRBD2,TRBJ2-1,TRBV11-2,CASSFHAGGGAYNEQFF,TGTGCCAGCAGCTTCCATGCGGGGGGCGGGGCCTACAATGAGCAGTTCTTC
many,.,TRBJ1-1,TRBV2,CASRGGVNTEAFF,TGTGCCAGCAGGGGGGGGGTGAACACTGAAGCTTTCTTT
many,TRBD1,TRBJ2-1,TRBV5-1,CASSFGTGGNEQFF,TGCGCCAGCAGCTTCGGGACAGGGGGTAATGAGCAGTTCTTC
.,.,TRBJ2-7,TRBV11-2,CASSLGYGGNHEQYF,TGTGCCAGCAGCTTAGGGTACGGGGGCAACCACGAGCAGTACTTC
.,.,TRBJ2-7,TRBV10-2,CASSADSHEQYF,TGCGCCAGCAGTGCGGACTCCCACGAGCAGTACTTC
many,.,TRBJ2-3,TRBV7-9,CASSLAVEWKGTDTQYF,TGTGCCAGCAGCTTAGCGGTTGAGTGGAAGGGTACAGATACGCAGTATTTT
.,TRBD2,TRBJ2-1,TRBV5-1,CASRRTSGRAGDQFF,TGCGCCAGCAGACGGACTAGCGGGCGGGCCGGTGATCAGTTCTTC